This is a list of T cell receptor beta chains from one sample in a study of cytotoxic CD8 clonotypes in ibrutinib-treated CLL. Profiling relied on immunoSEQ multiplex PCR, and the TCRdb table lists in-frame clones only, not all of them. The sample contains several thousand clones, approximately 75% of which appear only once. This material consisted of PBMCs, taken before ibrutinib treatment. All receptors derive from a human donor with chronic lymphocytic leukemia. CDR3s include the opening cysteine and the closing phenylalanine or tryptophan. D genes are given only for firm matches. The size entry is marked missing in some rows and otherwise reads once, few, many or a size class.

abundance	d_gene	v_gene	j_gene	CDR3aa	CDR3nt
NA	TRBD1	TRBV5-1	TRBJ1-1	CASSLARDSRKNTEAFF	TGCGCCAGCAGCTTGGCCCGGGACAGCCGTAAGAACACTGAAGCTTTCTTT
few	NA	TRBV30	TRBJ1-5	CAWSTQGGDQPQHF	TGTGCCTGGAGTACGCAAGGGGGGGATCAGCCCCAGCATTTT
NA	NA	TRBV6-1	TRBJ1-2	CASTTDSSRGYTF	TGTGCCAGCACCACGGACTCCTCTCGAGGCTACACCTTC
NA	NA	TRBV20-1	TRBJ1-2	CSAGVQYGYTF	TGCAGTGCGGGGGTTCAGTATGGCTACACCTTC
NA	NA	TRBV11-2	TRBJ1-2	CASSSTRTQGSYYGYTF	TGTGCCAGCAGCTCTACAAGGACGCAGGGATCTTACTATGGCTACACCTTC
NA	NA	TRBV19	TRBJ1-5	CASSIDLAGSNQPQHF	TGTGCCAGTAGTATAGATCTGGCAGGTAGCAATCAGCCCCAGCATTTT
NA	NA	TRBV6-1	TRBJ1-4	CASSEVRDQEKLFF	TGTGCCAGCAGTGAAGTTAGGGACCAGGAAAAACTGTTTTTT
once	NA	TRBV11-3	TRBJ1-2	CASSLEGGQNYGYTF	TGTGCCAGCAGCTTAGAAGGGGGACAAAACTATGGCTACACCTTC
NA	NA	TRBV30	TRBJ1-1	CAWSVLSEAFF	TGTGCCTGGAGTGTCTTGTCTGAAGCTTTCTTT
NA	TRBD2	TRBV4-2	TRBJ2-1	CASSQDWSSGNNEQFF	TGTGCCAGCAGCCAAGACTGGTCTAGCGGAAACAATGAGCAGTTCTTC
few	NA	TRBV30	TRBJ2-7	CAWRLPGVVGEQYF	TGTGCCTGGAGGTTACCGGGAGTAGTGGGCGAGCAGTACTTC
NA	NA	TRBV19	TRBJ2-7	CASSTTGGSSYEQYF	TGTGCCAGTAGTACTACAGGAGGGAGCTCCTACGAGCAGTACTTC
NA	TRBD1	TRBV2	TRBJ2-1	CASRIGQASYNEQFF	TGTGCCAGCAGGATCGGACAGGCTTCCTACAATGAGCAGTTCTTC
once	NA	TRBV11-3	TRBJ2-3	CASSLVTEGRSDTQYF	TGTGCCAGCAGCTTAGTAACGGAGGGCAGATCAGATACGCAGTATTTT
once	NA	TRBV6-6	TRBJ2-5	CASSVRSPQETQYF	TGTGCCAGCAGTGTCCGGTCCCCCCAAGAGACCCAGTACTTC
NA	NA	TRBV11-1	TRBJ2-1	CASSWGDVTYNEQFF	TGTGCCAGCAGCTGGGGGGACGTGACGTACAATGAGCAGTTCTTC
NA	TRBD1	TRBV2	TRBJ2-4	CASSFGQGAKNIQYF	TGTGCCAGCAGTTTCGGACAGGGGGCCAAAAACATTCAGTACTTC
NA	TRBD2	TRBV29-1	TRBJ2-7	CSVLVASGRYEQYF	TGCAGCGTTCTAGTGGCTAGCGGGAGATACGAGCAGTACTTC
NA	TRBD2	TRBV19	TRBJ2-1	CASTPSGRRTYNEQFF	TGTGCCAGTACCCCTAGCGGGAGGAGGACCTACAATGAGCAGTTCTTC
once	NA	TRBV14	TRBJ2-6	CASSTWKSRANVLTF	TGTGCCAGCAGCACATGGAAAAGTCGGGCCAACGTCCTGACTTTC
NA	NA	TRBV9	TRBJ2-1	CASSPQSLSSYNEQFF	TGTGCCAGCAGCCCCCAGTCACTGAGCTCCTACAATGAGCAGTTCTTC
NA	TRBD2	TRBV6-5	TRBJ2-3	CASSPPSGRGDTQYF	TGTGCCAGCAGCCCTCCTAGCGGGAGAGGGGATACGCAGTATTTT
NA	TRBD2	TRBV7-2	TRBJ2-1	CASSFGTTYNEQFF	TGTGCCAGCAGCTTCGGGACTACATACAATGAGCAGTTCTTC
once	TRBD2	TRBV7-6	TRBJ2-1	CASSLGGGRNNEQFF	TGTGCCAGCAGCTTAGGCGGGGGGCGGAACAATGAGCAGTTCTTC
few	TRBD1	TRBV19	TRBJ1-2	CASSIGTGGDGYTF	TGTGCCAGTAGTATAGGGACAGGGGGCGATGGCTACACCTTC
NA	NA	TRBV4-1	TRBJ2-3	CASSQYRDTLSTDTQYF	TGCGCCAGCAGCCAATACCGGGACACGCTAAGCACAGATACGCAGTATTTT
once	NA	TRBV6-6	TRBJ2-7	CASRPTVIDEQYF	TGTGCCAGCAGGCCTACCGTTATCGACGAGCAGTACTTC
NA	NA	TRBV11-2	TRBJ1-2	CASSLKANYGYTF	TGTGCCAGCAGCTTGAAAGCTAACTATGGCTACACCTTC
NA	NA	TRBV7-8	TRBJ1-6	CASSLVSTAANSPLHF	TGTGCCAGCAGCTTGGTCAGCACGGCAGCGAATTCACCCCTCCACTTT
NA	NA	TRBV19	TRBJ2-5	CASSIGTRPEETQYF	TGTGCCAGTAGTATAGGGACACGACCGGAGGAGACCCAGTACTTC
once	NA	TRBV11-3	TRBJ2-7	CASSPSPLGEQYF	TGTGCCAGCAGCCCGTCCCCACTAGGGGAGCAGTACTTC
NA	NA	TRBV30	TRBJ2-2	CAWSRKGVAFGELFF	TGTGCCTGGAGTCGTAAGGGGGTCGCGTTCGGGGAGCTGTTTTTT
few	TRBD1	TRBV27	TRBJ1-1	CASSLGTVGGVNTEAFF	TGTGCCAGCAGTTTAGGGACAGTGGGCGGGGTGAACACTGAAGCTTTCTTT
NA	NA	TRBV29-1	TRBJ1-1	CSVVGSVRRSEAFF	TGCAGCGTTGTAGGTTCAGTGCGGAGGAGTGAAGCTTTCTTT
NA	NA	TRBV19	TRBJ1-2	CASKGGNYGYTF	TGTGCCAGTAAGGGGGGAAACTATGGCTACACCTTC
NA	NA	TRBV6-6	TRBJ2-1	CASTSDPRHEQFF	TGTGCCAGCACCTCGGACCCGCGACATGAGCAGTTCTTC
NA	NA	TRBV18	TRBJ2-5	CASSFSGQETQYF	TGTGCCAGCTCCTTCAGCGGGCAAGAGACCCAGTACTTC
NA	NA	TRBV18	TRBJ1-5	CASSPRVDGGNQPQHF	TGTGCCAGCTCACCACGGGTGGACGGGGGCAATCAGCCCCAGCATTTT
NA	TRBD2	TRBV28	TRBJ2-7	CASRSSGRRGGEQYF	TGTGCCAGCAGATCGAGCGGGAGACGGGGCGGCGAGCAGTACTTC
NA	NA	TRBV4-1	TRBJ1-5	CASSQDPARGQPQHF	TGCGCCAGCAGCCAAGATCCGGCAAGAGGTCAGCCCCAGCATTTT
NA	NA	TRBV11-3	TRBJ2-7	CASSLVDVTYEQYF	TGTGCCAGCAGCTTAGTCGACGTCACCTACGAGCAGTACTTC
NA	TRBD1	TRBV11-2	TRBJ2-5	CASSFTGQGAWETQYF	TGTGCCAGCAGCTTCACGGGACAGGGGGCTTGGGAGACCCAGTACTTC
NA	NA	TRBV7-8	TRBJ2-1	CASSSRLVSGSYNEQFF	TGTGCCAGCAGCTCCCGACTAGTTTCGGGCTCCTACAATGAGCAGTTCTTC
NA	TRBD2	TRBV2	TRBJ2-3	CASNPRTSGSLNTQYF	TGTGCCAGCAACCCCCGGACTAGCGGGAGTTTAAATACGCAGTATTTT
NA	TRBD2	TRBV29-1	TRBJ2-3	CSASSGRAGSDTQYF	TGCAGCGCTAGTAGCGGGAGGGCGGGCAGCGATACGCAGTATTTT
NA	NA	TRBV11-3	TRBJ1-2	CASSLADYGYTF	TGTGCCAGCAGCTTAGCAGATTATGGCTACACCTTC
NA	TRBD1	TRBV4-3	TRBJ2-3	CASSPYTGDPDTQYF	TGCGCCAGCAGCCCCTATACAGGGGATCCAGATACGCAGTATTTT
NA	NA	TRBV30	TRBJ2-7	CAWSVSSSSRPGEQYF	TGTGCCTGGAGTGTCTCGTCGAGTAGCCGTCCGGGCGAGCAGTACTTC
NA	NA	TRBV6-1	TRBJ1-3	CATQGQFSNPIYF	TGTGCCACCCAAGGTCAATTCTCGAACCCCATATATTTT
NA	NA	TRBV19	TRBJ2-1	CATKLGGVSYNEQFF	TGTGCCACCAAACTAGGGGGGGTCTCCTACAATGAGCAGTTCTTC
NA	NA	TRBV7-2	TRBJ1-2	CASSPIGMFYGYTF	TGTGCCAGCAGCCCAATCGGCATGTTCTATGGCTACACCTTC
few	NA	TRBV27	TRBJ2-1	CASSQGGYSYNEQFF	TGTGCCAGCAGTCAAGGGGGTTATTCCTACAATGAGCAGTTCTTC